These T cell receptor beta chains were read from a single sample in a study of beta chain features in type 1 diabetes. Repertoires were generated with immunoSEQ multiplex PCR, while TCRdb's copy carries only in-frame clones and drops some. The sample has 600,000 to 750,000 clones, under 15% seen once; the top ten hold around 0.12%. Material: naive CD4+ T cells from blood. The receptors were gathered from a man aged 25 to 45 with type 1 diabetes. CDR3s include the opening cysteine and the closing phenylalanine or tryptophan. A D gene is named only where the DNA matches it firmly. Only some rows state a clone size, as once, few, many or a class for expanded clones.

d_call clone_size cdr3_length j_call v_call cdr3_aa cdr3_nt
- - 14 TRBJ1-2 TRBV7-2 CASSLETTPYGYTF TGTGCCAGCAGCTTAGAGACAACTCCCTATGGCTACACCTTC
- few 16 TRBJ1-2 TRBV9 CASMGGSSNRFYGYTF TGTGCCAGCATGGGGGGGAGCAGCAATCGATTTTATGGCTACACCTTC
- - 15 TRBJ2-2 TRBV28 CASSSRLTNTGELFF TGTGCCAGCAGTTCCAGGCTTACGAACACCGGGGAGCTGTTTTTT
TRBD1 many 14 TRBJ2-1 TRBV2 CASSESGQGRVQFF TGTGCCAGCAGTGAATCGGGACAGGGGAGAGTGCAGTTCTTC
TRBD1 few 16 TRBJ1-2 TRBV9 CASSSEGAGGFGGYTF TGTGCCAGCAGTTCAGAAGGGGCAGGGGGCTTTGGTGGCTACACCTTC
- - 12 TRBJ1-1 TRBV6-1 CASSAVGTEAFF TGTGCCAGCAGTGCGGTTGGCACTGAAGCTTTCTTT
TRBD2 few 15 TRBJ2-1 TRBV5-6 CASRSGLAGYNEQFF TGTGCCAGCAGGTCTGGACTAGCGGGGTACAATGAGCAGTTCTTC
TRBD1 - 14 TRBJ2-7 TRBV5-1 CASSLGGQGYEQYF TGCGCCAGCAGCTTGGGCGGACAGGGCTACGAGCAGTACTTC
- - 16 TRBJ2-2 TRBV9 CASSRTGTPNTGELFF TGTGCCAGCAGTCGCACCGGGACACCTAACACCGGGGAGCTGTTTTTT
- - 13 TRBJ2-7 TRBV5-1 CASSAQIADEQYF TGCGCCAGCAGCGCCCAGATAGCGGACGAGCAGTACTTC
TRBD1 - 14 TRBJ1-2 TRBV2 CASSVGQGIGGYTF TGTGCCAGCAGCGTGGGACAGGGGATCGGTGGCTACACCTTC
TRBD1 - 16 TRBJ1-3 TRBV6-5 CASSSTGGADGNTIYF TGTGCCAGCAGTTCGACAGGGGGCGCGGATGGAAACACCATATATTTT
TRBD1 - 14 TRBJ1-5 TRBV6-5 CASSGTGIRQPQHF TGTGCCAGCAGTGGGACAGGGATAAGACAGCCCCAGCATTTT
- - 13 TRBJ2-7 TRBV11-2 CASSPRIGVEQYF TGTGCCAGCAGCCCCCGGATCGGGGTGGAGCAGTACTTC
- few 17 TRBJ2-7 TRBV11-2 CASSPLSPAGGAYEQYF TGTGCCAGCAGCCCCCTCTCCCCTGCAGGAGGCGCCTACGAGCAGTACTTC
TRBD1 - 16 TRBJ2-6 TRBV5-1 CASSDPGGSGANVLTF TGCGCCAGCAGCGACCCAGGGGGCTCTGGGGCCAACGTCCTGACTTTC
- - 16 TRBJ2-7 TRBV27 CASSEGGGPILYEQYF TGTGCCAGCAGCGAGGGTGGGGGGCCTATTCTCTACGAGCAGTACTTC
- - 14 TRBJ2-5 TRBV5-6 CASSLASRQETQYF TGTGCCAGCAGCTTGGCATCTCGGCAAGAGACCCAGTACTTC
TRBD2 - 15 TRBJ2-3 TRBV7-2 CASSLGTSGADTQYF TGTGCCAGCAGCTTAGGGACTAGCGGGGCAGATACGCAGTATTTT
- few 14 TRBJ2-7 TRBV25-1 CASSEPGPTYEQYF TGTGCCAGCAGTGAACCAGGCCCTACCTACGAGCAGTACTTC
- many 13 TRBJ2-3 TRBV10-3 CAISESSWDTQYF TGTGCCATCAGTGAGTCTAGCTGGGATACGCAGTATTTT
- - 16 TRBJ2-1 TRBV11-3 CASSAGVGRSYNEQFF TGTGCCAGCAGCGCTGGGGTTGGCCGCTCCTACAATGAGCAGTTCTTC
- few 14 TRBJ2-7 TRBV9 CASSLSTVSYEQYF TGTGCCAGCAGCTTGTCGACAGTATCCTACGAGCAGTACTTC
TRBD2 few 14 TRBJ2-5 TRBV5-1 CASSMAGGPKTQYF TGCGCCAGCAGCATGGCGGGGGGGCCGAAGACCCAGTACTTC
- - 15 TRBJ1-6 TRBV28 CASSSDRTYNSPLHF TGTGCCAGCAGCTCCGACAGGACCTATAATTCACCCCTCCACTTT
- - 14 TRBJ2-7 TRBV10-3 CAISSQGAFYEQYF TGTGCCATCAGTTCCCAAGGGGCCTTTTACGAGCAGTACTTC
- - 14 TRBJ2-7 TRBV6-5 CASSYSNEGYEQYF TGTGCCAGCAGTTACTCGAATGAGGGGTACGAGCAGTACTTC
- few 12 TRBJ2-3 TRBV7-9 CASSLAADTQYF TGTGCCAGCAGCTTAGCGGCAGATACGCAGTATTTT
TRBD1 - 13 TRBJ2-3 TRBV29-1 CSVEKTGAYTQYF TGCAGCGTTGAAAAAACAGGGGCTTATACGCAGTATTTT
TRBD2 - 19 TRBJ2-3 TRBV7-2 CASSGILGLAGVSTDTQYF TGTGCCAGCAGCGGAATTCTTGGACTAGCGGGGGTGAGCACAGATACGCAGTATTTT
- - 11 TRBJ1-1 TRBV20-1 CSSADNTEAFF TGCAGCTCGGCCGACAACACTGAAGCTTTCTTT
- few 11 TRBJ2-5 TRBV7-2 CASSLAETQYF TGTGCCAGCAGCTTGGCCGAGACCCAGTACTTC
- few 12 TRBJ1-2 TRBV6-1 CASSEVSAIYTF TGTGCCAGCAGTGAAGTTTCAGCAATCTACACCTTC
TRBD1 - 16 TRBJ1-4 TRBV7-2 CASSHVGDRAKEKLFF TGTGCCAGCAGCCACGTCGGGGACAGGGCCAAAGAAAAACTGTTTTTT
TRBD1 few 15 TRBJ1-6 TRBV28 CASSPGRQGNSPLHF TGTGCCAGCAGTCCCGGCAGACAGGGGAATTCACCCCTCCACTTT
- few 12 TRBJ2-7 TRBV11-1 CASSSETYEQYF TGTGCCAGCAGCTCCGAAACCTACGAGCAGTACTTC
- few 15 TRBJ2-2 TRBV5-1 CASSLATVNTGELFF TGCGCCAGCAGCTTGGCAACAGTAAACACCGGGGAGCTGTTTTTT
TRBD1 - 14 TRBJ2-1 TRBV27 CATQGQGGHNEQFF TGTGCCACCCAGGGACAGGGAGGACACAATGAGCAGTTCTTC
- - 10 TRBJ2-1 TRBV6-6 CASSLREQFF TGTGCCAGCAGTTTGCGGGAGCAGTTCTTC
- - 15 TRBJ2-1 TRBV4-2 CASSRTLGNYNEQFF TGTGCCAGCAGCCGCACACTCGGGAACTACAATGAGCAGTTCTTC
TRBD2 few 17 TRBJ2-5 TRBV30 CAWSPWTSGGARETQYF TGTGCCTGGAGTCCCTGGACTAGCGGGGGGGCCCGGGAGACCCAGTACTTC
TRBD1 - 12 TRBJ1-2 TRBV5-6 CASSQGTDLCTF TGTGCCAGCAGCCAAGGGACAGATCTTTGCACCTTC
TRBD1 - 14 TRBJ2-7 TRBV5-4 CASSLDRGSYEQYF TGTGCCAGCAGCTTAGACAGGGGATCATACGAGCAGTACTTC
TRBD1 - 14 TRBJ2-7 TRBV28 CASSHRQGSDEQYF TGTGCCAGCAGTCACCGACAGGGATCCGACGAGCAGTACTTC
- - 14 TRBJ2-5 TRBV2 CASSEALGGETQYF TGTGCCAGCAGTGAAGCGCTTGGGGGGGAGACCCAGTACTTC
- - 14 TRBJ1-4 TRBV6-1 CASSLRRTNEKLFF TGTGCCAGCAGCCTCAGGCGAACTAATGAAAAACTGTTTTTT
- few 15 TRBJ1-2 TRBV19 CASSPGTRGGYGYTF TGTGCCAGTAGTCCCGGGACTAGAGGGGGCTATGGCTACACCTTC
- - 17 TRBJ2-6 TRBV29-1 CSVEEWGRNSGANVLTF TGCAGCGTTGAAGAGTGGGGACGGAACTCTGGGGCCAACGTCCTGACTTTC
- - 15 TRBJ1-2 TRBV5-1 CASSLEVGGAYGYTF TGCGCCAGCAGCTTGGAGGTTGGGGGCGCTTACGGCTACACCTTC
TRBD2 few 15 TRBJ2-7 TRBV7-2 CASSLGLAGPYEQYF TGTGCCAGCAGCTTAGGACTAGCGGGGCCGTACGAGCAGTACTTC
- few 13 TRBJ2-1 TRBV28 CASSSPSMDEQFF TGTGCCAGCAGTTCCCCTAGCATGGATGAGCAGTTCTTC
- - 14 TRBJ1-5 TRBV30 CAWEASGGNQPQHF TGTGCCTGGGAAGCTTCAGGCGGAAATCAGCCCCAGCATTTT
- few 15 TRBJ2-1 TRBV5-1 CASSLMRGSYNEQFF TGCGCCAGCAGCTTGATGCGGGGCTCCTACAATGAGCAGTTCTTC
- - 15 TRBJ2-3 TRBV10-3 CAISARDLEVDTQYF TGTGCCATCAGTGCCCGGGACTTGGAGGTAGATACGCAGTATTTT